Below, one TCR beta chain is given with its context. Antigen specificity is unknown. The data stem from a study of Graves' ophthalmopathy and Graves' hyperthyroidism. The study excluded patients with other autoimmune diseases, uncontrolled infections, pregnancy or lactation. Physicians reached a diagnosis by relying on clinical symptoms, serum thyroxine, TRAb, thyroid ultrasound and orbital computed tomography. Sampling approximately 11 ml of fresh peripheral blood provided the PBMCs. Amplifying from RNA transcripts, the study obtained TCR beta CDR3 regions. Amplification began with first-round RT-PCR using HTBI primers, then second-round multiplex PCR was performed. TCRdb analysed the multiplex PCR reads with MiXCR anew, one entry per CDR3 protein. The sample lists more than 550,000 distinct CDR3 sequences; over 40% were seen once. The CDR3 covers 14 residues. CDR1 is MNHNY and CDR2 is SVGAGI in the germline V gene (reference sequence). Trimming removed 2 bases at V and 5 bases at J, with 12 bases between.

Study findings and constraints: Sensitivity of 87.88% and specificity of approximately 76% were achieved when a 13-signature model separated ophthalmopathy from stable hyperthyroidism.

The sample comprised peripheral blood. The origin of this receptor is an adult man with Graves' ophthalmopathy. The V call is TRBV6-6, the J call TRBJ1-1; tentatively, D is TRBD1 (5 bases). CDR3 in DNA: TGTGCCAGCAGTTACACCTCAGGGCGGACTGAAGCTTTCTTT. Translating it yields CASSYTSGRTEAFF.